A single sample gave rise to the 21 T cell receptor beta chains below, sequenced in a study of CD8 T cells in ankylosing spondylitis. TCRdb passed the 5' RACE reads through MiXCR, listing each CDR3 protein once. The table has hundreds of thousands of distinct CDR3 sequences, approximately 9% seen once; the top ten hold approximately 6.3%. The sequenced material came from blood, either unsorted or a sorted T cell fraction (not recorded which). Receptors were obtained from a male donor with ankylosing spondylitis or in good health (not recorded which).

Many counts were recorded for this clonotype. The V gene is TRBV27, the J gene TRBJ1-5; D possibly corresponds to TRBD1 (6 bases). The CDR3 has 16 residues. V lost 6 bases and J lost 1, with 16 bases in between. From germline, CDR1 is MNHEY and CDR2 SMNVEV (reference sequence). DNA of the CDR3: TGTGCCAGCAGCCCGTTGGGAGGGGGAAGCAATCAGCCCCAGCATTTT. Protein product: CASSPLGGGSNQPQHF.

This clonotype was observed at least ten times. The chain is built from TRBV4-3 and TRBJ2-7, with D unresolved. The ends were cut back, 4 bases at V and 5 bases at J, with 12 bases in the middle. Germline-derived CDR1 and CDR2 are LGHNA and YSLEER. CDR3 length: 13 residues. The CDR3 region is CASSPSILNEQYF. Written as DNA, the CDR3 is TGCGCCAGCAGCCCTTCCATATTGAACGAGCAGTACTTC.

CDR3 in DNA: TGTGCCAGCCGAAAGGAGGGGGCCTGGGAGACCCAGTACTTC. Amino acid sequence: CASRKEGAWETQYF. The chain carries TRBV25-1 and TRBJ2-5; D is possibly TRBD1 (7 bases). V was cut by 8 bases and J by 5 bases, with 18 bases left in between. The germline V gene has CDR1 MGHDK and CDR2 SYGVNS. CDR3 length: 14 residues.

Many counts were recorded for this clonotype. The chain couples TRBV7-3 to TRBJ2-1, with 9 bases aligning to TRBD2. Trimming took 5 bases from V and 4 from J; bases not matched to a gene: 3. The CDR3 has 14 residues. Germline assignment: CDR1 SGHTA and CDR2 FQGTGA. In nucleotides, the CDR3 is TGTGCCAGCAGCGGCGGGGGGGAATACAATGAGCAGTTCTTC. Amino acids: CASSGGGEYNEQFF. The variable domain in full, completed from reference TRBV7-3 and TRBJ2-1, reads GAGVSQTPSNKVTEKGKYVELRCDPISGHTALYWYRQSLGQGPEFLIYFQGTGAADDSGLPNDRFFAVRPEGSVSTLKIQRTERGDSAVYLCASSGGGEYNEQFFGPGTRLTVL.

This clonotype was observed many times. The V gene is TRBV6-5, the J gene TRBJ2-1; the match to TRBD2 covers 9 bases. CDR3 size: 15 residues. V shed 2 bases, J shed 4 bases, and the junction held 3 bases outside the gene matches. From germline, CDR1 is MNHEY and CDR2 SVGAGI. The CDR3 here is CASSYAAGGYNEQFF. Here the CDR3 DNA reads TGTGCCAGCAGTTACGCCGCGGGGGGGTACAATGAGCAGTTCTTC.

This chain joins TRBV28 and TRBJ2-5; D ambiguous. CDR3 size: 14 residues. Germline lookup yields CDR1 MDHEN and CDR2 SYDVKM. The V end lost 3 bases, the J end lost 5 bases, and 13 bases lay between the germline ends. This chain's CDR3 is CASSLGSGRETQYF. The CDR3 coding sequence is TGTGCCAGCAGTTTGGGGTCCGGCCGTGAGACCCAGTACTTC.

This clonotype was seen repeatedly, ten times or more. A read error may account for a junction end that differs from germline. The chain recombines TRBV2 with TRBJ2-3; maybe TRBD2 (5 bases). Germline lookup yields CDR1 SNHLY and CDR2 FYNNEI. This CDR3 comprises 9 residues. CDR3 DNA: TGTGCCAGCAGTGGCGGACTCCTTTTT. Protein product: CASSGGLLF.

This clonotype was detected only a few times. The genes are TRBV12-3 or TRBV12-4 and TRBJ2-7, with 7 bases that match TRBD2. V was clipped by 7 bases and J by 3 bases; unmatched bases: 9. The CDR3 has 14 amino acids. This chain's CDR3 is CASTMGGASYEQYF. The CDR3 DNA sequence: TGTGCCAGCACCATGGGAGGGGCTAGCTACGAGCAGTACTTC.

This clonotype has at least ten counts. As DNA, the CDR3 is TGCAGTGCTAGAGGGAGTCCAGAGACCCAGTACTTC. Amino acids: CSARGSPETQYF. The chain is built from TRBV20-1 and TRBJ2-5; D remains unclear. This CDR3 spans 12 amino acids. Trimming cost V 1 base and J 4 bases, with 7 bases left between them. Germline V gives CDR1 DFQATT, CDR2 SNEGSKA (reference sequence).

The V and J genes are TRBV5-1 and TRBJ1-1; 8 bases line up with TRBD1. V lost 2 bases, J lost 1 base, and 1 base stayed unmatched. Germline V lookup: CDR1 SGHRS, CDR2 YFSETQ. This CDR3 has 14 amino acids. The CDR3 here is CASSFTGGNTEAFF. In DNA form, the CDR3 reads TGCGCCAGCAGCTTTACAGGGGGGAACACTGAAGCTTTCTTT.

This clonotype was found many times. CDR3: CASSLGLAGPTYEQYF. The CDR3 DNA sequence: TGTGCCAGCAGCCTTGGACTAGCGGGCCCAACCTACGAGCAGTACTTC. The genes are TRBV7-9 and TRBJ2-7; 11 positions match TRBD2. The CDR3 is 16 residues long. The ends lost 5 bases at V and 2 bases at J; junction bases unmatched: 8. Germline-derived CDR1 and CDR2 are SEHNR and FQNEAQ (reference sequence).

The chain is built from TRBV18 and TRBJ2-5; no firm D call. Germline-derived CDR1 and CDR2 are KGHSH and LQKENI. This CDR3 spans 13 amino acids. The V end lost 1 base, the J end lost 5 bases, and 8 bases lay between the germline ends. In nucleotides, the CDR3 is TGTGCCAGCTCACCACGGGATGCGGAGACCCAGTACTTC. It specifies CASSPRDAETQYF.

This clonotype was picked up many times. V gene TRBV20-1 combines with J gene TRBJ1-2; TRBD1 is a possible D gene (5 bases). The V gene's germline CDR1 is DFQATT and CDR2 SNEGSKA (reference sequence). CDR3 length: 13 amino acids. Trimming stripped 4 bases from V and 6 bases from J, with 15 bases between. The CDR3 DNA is TGCAGTGCTAATCGGGAGGAGGGACATGGCTACACCTTC. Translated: CSANREEGHGYTF.

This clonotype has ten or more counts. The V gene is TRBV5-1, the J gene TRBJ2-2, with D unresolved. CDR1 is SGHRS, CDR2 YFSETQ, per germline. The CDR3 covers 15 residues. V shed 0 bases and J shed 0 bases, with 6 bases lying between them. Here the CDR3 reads CASSLETANTGELFF. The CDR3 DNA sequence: TGCGCCAGCAGCTTGGAGACGGCGAACACCGGGGAGCTGTTTTTT.

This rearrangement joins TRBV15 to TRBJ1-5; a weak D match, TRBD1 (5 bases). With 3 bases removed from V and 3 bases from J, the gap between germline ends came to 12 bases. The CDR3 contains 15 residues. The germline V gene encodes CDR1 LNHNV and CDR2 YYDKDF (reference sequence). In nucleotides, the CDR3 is TGTGCCACCAGCAGGGGGGGGGGAAACAATCAGCCCCAGCATTTT. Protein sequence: CATSRGGGNNQPQHF.

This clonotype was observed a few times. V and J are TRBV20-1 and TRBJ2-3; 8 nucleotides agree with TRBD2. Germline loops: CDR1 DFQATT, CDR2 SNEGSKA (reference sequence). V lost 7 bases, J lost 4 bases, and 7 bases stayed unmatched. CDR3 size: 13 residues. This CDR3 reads CSERTGGSDTQYF. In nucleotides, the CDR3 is TGCAGTGAACGGACGGGGGGGTCAGATACGCAGTATTTT.

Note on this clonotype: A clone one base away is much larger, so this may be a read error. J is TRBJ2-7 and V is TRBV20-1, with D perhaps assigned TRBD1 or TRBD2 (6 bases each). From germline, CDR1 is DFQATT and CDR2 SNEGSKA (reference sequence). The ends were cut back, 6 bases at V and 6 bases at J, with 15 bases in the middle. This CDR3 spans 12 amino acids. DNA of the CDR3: TGCAGTGCCGACTGCAGGGGAGGCGAGCAGTACTTC. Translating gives CSADCRGGEQYF.

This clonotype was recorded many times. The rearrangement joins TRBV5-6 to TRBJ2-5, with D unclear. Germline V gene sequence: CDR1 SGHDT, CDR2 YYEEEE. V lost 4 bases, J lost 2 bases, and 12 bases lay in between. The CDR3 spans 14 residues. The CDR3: CASSLGTLQETQYF. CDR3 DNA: TGTGCCAGCAGCCTGGGCACCTTACAAGAGACCCAGTACTTC.

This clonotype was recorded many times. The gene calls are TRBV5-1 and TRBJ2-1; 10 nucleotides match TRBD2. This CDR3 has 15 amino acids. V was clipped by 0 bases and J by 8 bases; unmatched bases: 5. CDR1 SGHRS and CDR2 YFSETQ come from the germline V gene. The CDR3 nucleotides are TGCGCCAGCAGCTTGGAGGCTAGCGGGAGCTATGAGCAGTTCTTC. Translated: CASSLEASGSYEQFF.

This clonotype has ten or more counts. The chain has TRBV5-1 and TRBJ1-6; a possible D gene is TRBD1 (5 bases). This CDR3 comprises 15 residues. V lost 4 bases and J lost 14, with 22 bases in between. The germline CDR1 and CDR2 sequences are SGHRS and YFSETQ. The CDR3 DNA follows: TGCGCCAGCAGCCCGGGGGAGTGGCTCAAAGGTACCCTCCACTTT. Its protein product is CASSPGEWLKGTLHF.

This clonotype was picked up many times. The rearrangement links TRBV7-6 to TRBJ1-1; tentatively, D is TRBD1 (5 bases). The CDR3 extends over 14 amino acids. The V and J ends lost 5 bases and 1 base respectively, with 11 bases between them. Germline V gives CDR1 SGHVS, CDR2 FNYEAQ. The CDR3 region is CASSANQGNTEAFF. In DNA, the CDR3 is TGTGCCAGCAGCGCCAACCAGGGGAACACTGAAGCTTTCTTT.